This T cell receptor beta chain was recovered during a study of blood T cell repertoires in COVID-19. Study overall: Italy, Spain and the United States were the sources of the convalescent and acute COVID-19 samples. Sources were T cells, B-cell-depleted T cells, or PBMCs; the material itself was cDNA or gDNA.

The CDR3 totals 14 residues. Germline V gene data show CDR1 as MNHNS and CDR2 as SASEGT. Trimming at V came to 3 bases and at J to 7 bases, leaving 6 bases not matched to a gene. As originally analysed: Nucleated cell number was recorded as an estimate derived from reference gene primer amplification. Method: immunoSEQ multiplex PCR; TCRdb's copy keeps in-frame clones and lacks some. V, J and clone size derive from that table, while D and trimming were established from the DNA sequence. The sample has over 200,000 clones, 88% seen once; the top ten hold around 2.9%. The specimen was peripheral blood. The receptor's source is a woman between 55 and 75 years old with acute or convalescent COVID-19. The chain is built from TRBV6-1 and TRBJ1-2, with 9 bases that match TRBD1. CDR3 protein: CASSEWGQGPGYTF. The DNA of the CDR3 is TGTGCCAGCAGTGAGTGGGGACAGGGACCTGGCTACACCTTC.